This T cell receptor (beta chain) stems from a study of molecular identifiers for immune sequencing clone quantification. On the study more broadly: Four of five RNA aliquots from about 19,000 or 110,000 naive CD8 T cells were sequenced.

Whole-study results and caveats: Over 98% of effector molecules, yet under 1% of naive-cell molecules, were held by clones above 20 RNA copies.

Looked up from germline, CDR1 is MNHNS and CDR2 is SASEGT. CDR3 length: 16 amino acids. The V and J ends lost 1 base and 8 bases respectively, with 21 bases between them. Using 10%, 30% or 50% RNA, naive CD8 libraries were derived from around 20,000 to 990,000 sorted cells. Comments on this clonotype: Its antigen is not identified. A read error may explain this, as a much larger clone is one base away. Likely a read error: the CDR3 ends without its conserved phenylalanine or tryptophan.

TCRdb reprocessed the PCR reads via MiXCR and lists one record per CDR3 protein. Of 80,000 to 100,000 distinct CDR3 sequences listed, less than 25% were seen once; the top ten hold more than 0.8%. This receptor was taken from a human donor in good health. Some libraries in this study had Jurkat cell RNA spiked in. Sequencing used naive CD8+ T cells from blood, with Jurkat cell RNA spiked in. The subset: FACS-sorted CD8+CD4-CCR7+CD45RA+ naive T cells. J is TRBJ2-7 and V is TRBV6-1; D perhaps matches TRBD2 (6 bases). CDR3 nucleotides: TGTGCCAGCAGTGAAGAGGTTCCGAATAGTAGCGGCCAGCAGTACCTC. This codes for CASSEEVPNSSGQQYL.